This TCR beta chain derives from a study of CD8 T cells in Susac syndrome. Germline V lookup: CDR1 DFQATT, CDR2 SNEGSKA (reference sequence). The CDR3 contains 15 residues. Random hexamers were used to reverse transcribe roughly 0.5 to 1 ug of RNA. By means of immunoSEQ multiplex PCR, TCR beta CDR3 spanning 54 Vbeta and 13 Jbeta underwent amplification. TCRdb re-called the immunoSEQ multiplex PCR reads through MiXCR, storing one row per CDR3 protein. This table holds 160,000 or so distinct CDR3 sequences, approximately 95% found once. Concerning this clonotype: The junction departs from the called germline gene at one end, perhaps through a read error.

While CD8+ and CD4+ T cells were isolated negatively, TEMRA cells were enriched by FACS. The source of this sequence is a human donor with multiple sclerosis. Sequences were obtained from CD8+ T cells from PBMCs. The chain joins TRBV20-1 to TRBJ2-7; 7 nucleotides line up with TRBD1. In nucleotides, the CDR3 is TGCAGTGCCAGAGCCTATGACAGGGTTACCTACGAGCAGTACTTC. This codes for CSARAYDRVTYEQYF.